The T cell receptor (beta chain) described here comes from a study of OX40 agonist ivuxolimab in advanced cancers. CDR1 SGHNT and CDR2 YYREEE come from the germline V gene (reference sequence). The V end lost 4 bases, the J end lost 4 bases, and 15 bases lay between the germline ends. The length of the CDR3 is 15 residues. Study-wide points: Average numbers of expanded clones were greater in CD8+ T cells than in CD4+.

Data came from immunoSEQ multiplex PCR; TCRdb stores just in-frame clones and leaves some out. The sample records 40,000 to 45,000 clones, roughly nine tenths being singletons. Comment on this clone: Its antigen is not identified.

This chain links TRBV5-4 with TRBJ2-1; D is perhaps TRBD1 (6 bases). This receptor was obtained from an adult with an advanced solid tumor such as melanoma, head and neck, liver or kidney cancer. Here the sequenced sample was CD4+ or CD8+ T cells sorted from blood, taken in a trial of the OX40 agonist ivuxolimab. CDR3 nucleotides: TGTGCCAGCAGCAAACAGGGAATAAGGTACAATGAGCAGTTCTTC. It codes for CASSKQGIRYNEQFF.